These 29 T cell receptor beta chains came from one sample sequenced in a study of blood T cells in healthy people across ages (dated by TCRdb to 2013 to 2016). Libraries were built with 5' RACE. The sequencing machine was an Illumina HiSeq 2500. A second PCR of roughly 7 to 11 cycles was performed with a sample-barcoded 5' primer and a J-beta primer mix. In-frame beta chains were kept once TCRdb had trimmed the public reads at Q25 with fastp and called clones with MiXCR. Rows with a matching CDR3 protein are joined into one entry that keeps the most common DNA and genes. For this sample there are about 900,000 distinct CDR3 sequences; around 49% appear just once. Over 10% of the sample lies in the top ten. Specimen: blood. These receptors originate from a man aged 30-40 years in good health.

V is TRBV10-1 and J is TRBJ2-4, with 10 bases fitting TRBD1. The CDR3 has 15 residues. Germline V gives CDR1 WNHNN, CDR2 SYGVQD (reference sequence). Trimming removed 6 bases from V and 1 base from J; junction bases left unmatched: 3. CDR3 loop: CASSPGQGAKNIQYF. Here the CDR3 DNA reads TGCGCCAGCAGCCCGGGACAGGGGGCCAAAAACATTCAGTACTTC.

The CDR3 loop is CAISKQENYGYTF. The CDR3, as DNA: TGTGCCATCAGTAAACAGGAAAACTATGGCTACACCTTC. V is TRBV10-3 and J is TRBJ1-2, with D maybe TRBD1 (5 bases). V was cut by 5 bases and J by 2 bases, with 9 bases left in between. Germline V gives CDR1 ENHRY, CDR2 SYGVKD. This CDR3 region has 13 residues.

J is TRBJ1-2 and V is TRBV25-1, with D unresolved. Trimming took 1 base from V and 2 from J, leaving 8 bases between them. Germline V gene sequence: CDR1 MGHDK, CDR2 SYGVNS. This CDR3 region has 14 residues. CDR3 nucleotides: TGTGCCAGCAGTGAATTAAGCGGGAACTATGGCTACACCTTC. This encodes CASSELSGNYGYTF.

The chain joins TRBV7-2 to TRBJ2-7; 8 bases fit TRBD1. Germline assignment: CDR1 SGHTA and CDR2 FQGNSA. CDR3 length: 16 amino acids. The J segment lost 0 bases and the V segment lost 1 base, leaving 5 bases of the junction unmatched. The CDR3 DNA follows: TGTGCCAGCAGCTTAGGACAGGGGTCTCTCTCCTACGAGCAGTACTTC. It is translated as CASSLGQGSLSYEQYF.

This clonotype was observed once. The chain uses TRBV4-1 and TRBJ1-6, with TRBD1 identical over 10 bases. J lost 5 bases, V lost 3 bases, and 4 bases had no gene match. CDR1 MGHRA and CDR2 YSYEKL come from the germline V gene. The CDR3 runs to 16 residues. In nucleotides, the CDR3 is TGCGCCAGCAGCCAGGGACAGGGGACCAATAATTCACCCCTCCACTTT. Translated: CASSQGQGTNNSPLHF.

In regard to this clonotype: One junction end disagrees with the germline gene, perhaps due to a read error. The chain has TRBV10-3 and TRBJ2-1, with D perhaps given as TRBD1 or TRBD2 (5 bases each). The CDR3 sequence is 13 residues long. The germline V gene has CDR1 ENHRY and CDR2 SYGVKD. CDR3 coding DNA: TGCGCCATCAAAGGGACGGAGCAAGAGACCCAGTTCTTC. Amino acids: CAIKGTEQETQFF.

This clonotype was seen many times. V is TRBV5-1 and J is TRBJ1-4, with 8 bases that match TRBD1. CDR1 SGHRS and CDR2 YFSETQ come from the germline V gene. Trimming took 4 bases from V and 8 from J; bases not matched to a gene: 7. The CDR3 has 14 amino acids. CDR3 coding DNA: TGCGCCAGCAGCACCGGGACAGGAAACGAAAAACTGTTTTTT. Amino acid sequence: CASSTGTGNEKLFF. Looking up the rest from reference TRBV5-1 and TRBJ1-4 gives the full variable domain: KAGVTQTPRYLIKTRGQQVTLSCSPISGHRSVSWYQQTPGQGLQFLFEYFSETQRNKGNFPGRFSGRQFSNSRSEMNVSTLELGDSALYLCASSTGTGNEKLFFGSGTQLSVL.

V gene TRBV7-9 combines with J gene TRBJ1-2; 7 bases agree with TRBD1. The length of the CDR3 is 14 residues. Germline V gives CDR1 SEHNR, CDR2 FQNEAQ (reference sequence). Trimming at V came to 7 bases and at J to 5 bases, leaving 10 bases not matched to a gene. CDR3: CASTIGQATYGYTF. In DNA form, the CDR3 reads TGTGCCAGCACAATAGGACAGGCCACTTATGGCTACACCTTC.

V usage is TRBV12-3 or TRBV12-4 and J usage is TRBJ2-7; 7 bases agree with TRBD2. The CDR3 is made up of 13 amino acids. V lost 8 bases, J lost 3 bases, and 7 bases stayed unmatched. DNA of the CDR3: TGTGCCAGCGCTTGGGGGGGAATCTACGAGCAGTACTTC. Translated, it gives CASAWGGIYEQYF.

This clonotype occurred once. This sequence may be a read error, since a much larger clone differs from it by one base. The V and J genes are TRBV9 and TRBJ2-1, with 9 bases fitting TRBD1. CDR3 size: 12 residues. CDR1 and CDR2 (germline): SGDLS, YYNGEE. Here the CDR3 reads CASSPDRGERFF. The CDR3 region has the DNA TGTGCCAGCAGCCCGGACAGGGGTGAGCGGTTCTTC.

The V and J genes are TRBV14 and TRBJ2-5; D call uncertain. Looked up from germline, CDR1 is SGHDN and CDR2 is FVKESK. V gave up 0 bases and J gave up 5 bases, with 16 bases separating them. The length of the CDR3 is 16 residues. For the CDR3, the DNA is TGTGCCAGCAGCCAAGATCAGTCAGTTTTAGGGGAGACCCAGTACTTC. This translates into CASSQDQSVLGETQYF.

V and J are TRBV11-3 and TRBJ1-1; TRBD1 agrees at 8 bases. Germline-derived CDR1 and CDR2 are SGHNT and YENEEA. The CDR3 has 16 amino acids. Losses at the gene ends were 3 bases for V and 3 bases for J; bases not matched to a gene: 9. For the CDR3, the DNA is TGTGCCAGCAGCTTCGGACGACAGGGGTGGGACACTGAAGCTTTCTTT. It codes for CASSFGRQGWDTEAFF. Complete variable domain (other parts from reference TRBV11-3 and TRBJ1-1): EAGVVQSPRYKIIEKKQPVAFWCNPISGHNTLYWYLQNLGQGPELLIRYENEEAVDDSQLPKDRFSAERLKGVDSTLKIQPAELGDSAVYLCASSFGRQGWDTEAFFGQGTRLTVV.

The V and J genes are TRBV4-3 and TRBJ2-6; D might be TRBD2 (5 bases). Looked up from germline, CDR1 is LGHNA and CDR2 is YSLEER. This CDR3 spans 16 amino acids. V was clipped by 4 bases and J by 1 base, with 11 bases between them. This CDR3 reads CASSRQGSSGANVLTF. The DNA of the CDR3 is TGCGCCAGCAGCCGACAAGGGAGTTCTGGGGCCAACGTCCTGACTTTC.

This clonotype showed up many times. The chain carries TRBV20-1 and TRBJ1-2, with 9 positions matching TRBD1. Germline CDR1 and CDR2: DFQATT and SNEGSKA (reference sequence). Trimming cost V 5 bases and J 1 base; bases outside gene matches: 5. The CDR3 has 14 amino acids. The CDR3: CSAPRDRDNYGYTF. The CDR3 region has the DNA TGCAGTGCTCCCCGGGACAGGGATAACTATGGCTACACCTTC.

The DNA of the CDR3 is TGTGCCAGCAGCTTAGTGGAGGCTGAAGCTTTCTTT. Protein product: CASSLVEAEAFF. This chain joins TRBV7-2 and TRBJ1-1; D gene unclear. CDR3 length: 12 amino acids. Trimming took 1 base from V and 6 from J, leaving 6 bases between them. Germline V CDR1 and CDR2: SGHTA, FQGNSA.

The J gene is TRBJ2-1, the V gene TRBV12-3 or TRBV12-4, with 8 bases lining up with TRBD1. This CDR3 spans 15 amino acids. The V and J ends lost 7 bases and 4 bases, in that order; junction bases with no gene match: 9. The CDR3 reads CASTLLTGAYNEQFF. DNA for the CDR3: TGTGCCAGCACCCTCCTGACAGGGGCTTACAATGAGCAGTTCTTC.

This clonotype was seen a handful of times. The chain recombines TRBV4-2 with TRBJ1-6; 9 bases agree with TRBD1. Trimming at V came to 0 bases and at J to 5 bases, leaving 2 bases not matched to a gene. CDR3 length equals 16 residues. The V gene's germline CDR1 is LGHNA and CDR2 YNFKEQ. The DNA of the CDR3 is TGTGCCAGCAGCCAAGAGTGGACAGGGGATAATTCACCCCTCCACTTT. This encodes CASSQEWTGDNSPLHF.

The rearrangement joins TRBV7-9 to TRBJ1-4; D is ambiguous. The CDR3 consists of 15 residues. The germline V gene has CDR1 SEHNR and CDR2 FQNEAQ (reference sequence). The ends were cut back, 5 bases at V and 1 base at J, with 11 bases in the middle. Here the CDR3 DNA reads TGTGCCAGCAGCCCGGGAAGGGAAACTAATGAAAAACTGTTTTTT. This encodes CASSPGRETNEKLFF.

This clonotype has just a few counts. The genes are TRBV6-2 or TRBV6-3 and TRBJ1-5, with TRBD1 as a possible D gene (5 bases). The CDR3 is 13 amino acids. From germline, CDR1 is MNHEY and CDR2 SVGEGT. Trimming pared 8 bases from V and 1 base from J, leaving 9 bases between. The DNA of the CDR3 is TGTGCCAGCCGGGGGGGGAGCAATCAGCCCCAGCATTTT. Residues: CASRGGSNQPQHF.

The chain joins TRBV28 to TRBJ1-5; D is unclear. This CDR3 comprises 16 residues. The germline V gene has CDR1 MDHEN and CDR2 SYDVKM. The ends were cut back, 5 bases at V and 6 bases at J, with 20 bases in the middle. CDR3 nucleotides: TGTGCCAGCAGTGAAGCCGGGAGTCGGTTAGGTCAGCCCCAGCATTTT. As protein: CASSEAGSRLGQPQHF.

V gene TRBV12-5 combines with J gene TRBJ2-1, with D possibly called TRBD1 or TRBD2 (5 bases each). The CDR3 contains 13 residues. The germline V gene encodes CDR1 LGHNT and CDR2 FRNRAP. V lost 7 bases and J lost 4, with 11 bases in between. DNA for the CDR3: TGTGCTAGTGCTAGGGACGGGTACAATGAGCAGTTCTTC. Its protein is CASARDGYNEQFF.

In this sample, this clonotype turned up a few times. The chain employs TRBV4-1 and TRBJ1-2; D is undetermined. The germline V and J ends were trimmed by 1 base and 3 bases, with 6 bases remaining between them. The CDR3 has 13 residues. The germline V gene has CDR1 MGHRA and CDR2 YSYEKL. CDR3 sequence (DNA): TGCGCCAGCAGCCAAGTGTCAGACTATGGCTACACCTTC. This encodes CASSQVSDYGYTF.

As for this clonotype: A much larger clone sits a single nucleotide away, making a read error possible. The J gene is TRBJ2-6, the V gene TRBV5-1; D gene uncertain. Looked up from germline, CDR1 is SGHRS and CDR2 is YFSETQ. The CDR3 is 14 residues long. As DNA, the CDR3 is TGCGCCAGCGGCTTGGACTCTGGGGCCAACGTCCTGACTTTC. It yields the protein CASGLDSGANVLTF.

The chain is built from TRBV6-5 and TRBJ2-3; 12 bases are a match to TRBD2. V lost 2 bases to trimming and J lost 5 bases; unmatched junction nucleotides: 11. The CDR3 loop spans 18 amino acids. Germline CDR1 is MNHEY and CDR2 is SVGAGI. As DNA, the CDR3 is TGTGCCAGCAGTTACACGAGCCCTAGCGGGGGGGCCAGAGATACGCAGTATTTT. Its translation: CASSYTSPSGGARDTQYF.

This chain joins TRBV5-1 and TRBJ2-7; D unresolved. Germline CDR1 is SGHRS and CDR2 is YFSETQ. Trimming stripped 0 bases from V and 2 bases from J, with 9 bases between. The CDR3 runs 14 residues. The CDR3 DNA follows: TGCGCCAGCAGCTTGGTCCAGGATACCTACGAGCAGTACTTC. This codes for CASSLVQDTYEQYF.

The chain links TRBV7-2 to TRBJ2-3; 9 bases align to TRBD2. Looked up from germline, CDR1 is SGHTA and CDR2 is FQGNSA. This CDR3 has 15 residues. After removal of 5 bases from V and 6 bases from J, the junction contained 9 bases not matched to a gene. CDR3 sequence (DNA): TGTGCCAGCAGCCTGCCCGGACTAGCGAAGGATACGCAGTATTTT. The encoded protein is CASSLPGLAKDTQYF.

This clonotype was found a few times. The chain combines TRBV5-4 with TRBJ2-1, with 8 positions matching TRBD1. This CDR3 spans 14 amino acids. Germline V gene lookup returns CDR1 SGHNT and CDR2 YYREEE (reference sequence). The ends lost 4 bases at V and 8 bases at J; junction bases unmatched: 8. As DNA, the CDR3 is TGTGCCAGCAGCCAAAGACAGGGGATCCATGAGCAGTTCTTC. It translates to CASSQRQGIHEQFF.

The chain joins TRBV12-3 or TRBV12-4 to TRBJ2-1; 7 bases are a match to TRBD2. This CDR3 is built from 15 residues. V trimming: 6 bases; J trimming: 8 bases; junction bases outside the gene matches: 13. As DNA, the CDR3 is TGTGCCAGCAGCCGAATAACGGGGGGATGGGATGAGCAGTTCTTC. This gives the protein CASSRITGGWDEQFF.

The V gene is TRBV11-3, the J gene TRBJ2-1, with 12 bases that match TRBD1. J lost 8 bases, V lost 0 bases, and 5 bases had no gene match. The CDR3 sequence is 16 residues long. Germline V CDR1 and CDR2: SGHNT, YENEEA. In DNA form, the CDR3 reads TGTGCCAGCAGCTTAGATGGGGGACAGGGGGCCCATGAGCAGTTCTTC. It translates to CASSLDGGQGAHEQFF.